This T cell receptor (beta chain) originates from a study of human T cells and chemical hapten exposure. Study conclusions and caveats: Significantly greater numbers of large CDR3 similarity clusters came from expanded TCRs than from controls. Alopecia in all donors means immunity may differ from healthy individuals. With DPC sensitization, TCRs exceeding 1 in 1000 frequency showed no change.

Specified time point: patch test 1, 2 weeks after DPC sensitization. The treatment was: therapeutic diphenylcyclopropenone sensitization with weekly scalp DPC. TCRdb processed the RACE reads anew with MiXCR; each CDR3 protein has one entry. Of under 85,000 distinct CDR3 sequences in the sample, 9% to 12% were seen once. The table lists this clonotype with many counts. The antigen remains unidentified. Looked up from germline, CDR1 is SGHTA and CDR2 is FQGNSA. This CDR3 contains 14 residues. V lost 5 bases to trimming and J lost 1 base, with 11 bases between them. The material sequenced was whole blood, taken in connection with sensitization to the hapten diphenylcyclopropenone (DPC). This TCR was recovered from a woman in her forties or fifties with alopecia areata. Some clones in this sample may be carry-over from other donors' samples. The chain joins TRBV7-2 to TRBJ2-5; D gene ambiguous. The CDR3 DNA reads TGTGCCAGCAGCCTAGGCGGAACCCAAGAGACCCAGTACTTC. Residues: CASSLGGTQETQYF. The full variable domain, completed using reference TRBV7-2 and TRBJ2-5, is GAGVSQSPSNKVTEKGKDVELRCDPISGHTALYWYRQSLGQGLEFLIYFQGNSAPDKSGLPSDRFSAERTGGSVSTLTIQRTQQEDSAVYLCASSLGGTQETQYFGPGTRLLVL.